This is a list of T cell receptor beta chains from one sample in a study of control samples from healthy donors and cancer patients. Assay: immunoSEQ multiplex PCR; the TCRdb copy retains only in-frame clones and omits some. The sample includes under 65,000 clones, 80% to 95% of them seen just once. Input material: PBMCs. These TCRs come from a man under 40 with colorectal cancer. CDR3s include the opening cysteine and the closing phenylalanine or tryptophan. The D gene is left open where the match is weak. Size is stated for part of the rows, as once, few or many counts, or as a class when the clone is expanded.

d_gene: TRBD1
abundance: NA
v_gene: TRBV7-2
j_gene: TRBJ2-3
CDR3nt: TGTGCCAGCAGCGTGTACAGGGGGAACACAGATACGCAGTATTTT
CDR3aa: CASSVYRGNTDTQYF

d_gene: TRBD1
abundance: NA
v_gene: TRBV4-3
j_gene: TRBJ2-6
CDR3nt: TGCGCCAGCAGCGCCAAACGACAGGGAGAGTCTGGGGCCAACGTCCTGACTTTC
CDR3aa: CASSAKRQGESGANVLTF

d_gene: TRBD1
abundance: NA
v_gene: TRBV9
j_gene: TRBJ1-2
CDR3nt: TGTGCCAGCAGCGGGGGGACAGCCGGATTTAACTATGGCTACACCTTC
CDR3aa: CASSGGTAGFNYGYTF

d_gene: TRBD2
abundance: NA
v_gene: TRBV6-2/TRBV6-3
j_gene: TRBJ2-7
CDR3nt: TGTGCCAGCAGTTACGGGGGGGACTTCTACGAGCAGTACTTC
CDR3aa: CASSYGGDFYEQYF

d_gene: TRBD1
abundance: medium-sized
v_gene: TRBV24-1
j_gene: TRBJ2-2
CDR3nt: TGTGCCACCAGTGATTTGCAGGGGGACACCGGGGAGCTGTTTTTT
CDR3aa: CATSDLQGDTGELFF

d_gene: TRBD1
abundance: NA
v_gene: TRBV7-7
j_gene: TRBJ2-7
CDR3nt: TGTGCTAGCAGCCGCGACAGGGCGCAAGAGCAGTACTTC
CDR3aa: CASSRDRAQEQYF

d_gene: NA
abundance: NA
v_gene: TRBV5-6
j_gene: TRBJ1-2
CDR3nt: TGTGCCAGCAGCTTTGTTGGACGGAATTATGGCTACACCTTC
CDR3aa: CASSFVGRNYGYTF

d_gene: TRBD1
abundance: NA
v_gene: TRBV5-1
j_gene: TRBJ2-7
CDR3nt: TGCGCCAGCAGCTTGGTTGACAGGGCCGGCTACGAGCAGTACTTC
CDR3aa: CASSLVDRAGYEQYF

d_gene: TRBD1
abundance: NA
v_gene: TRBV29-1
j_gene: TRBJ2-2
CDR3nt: TGCAGCGTGACCCGGGACAGGGACACCGGGGAGCTGTTTTTT
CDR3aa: CSVTRDRDTGELFF

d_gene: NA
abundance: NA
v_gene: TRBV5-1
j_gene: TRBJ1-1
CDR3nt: TGCGCCAGCAGCTCACCACAGGGATCGAGCACTGAAGCTTTCTTT
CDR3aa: CASSSPQGSSTEAFF

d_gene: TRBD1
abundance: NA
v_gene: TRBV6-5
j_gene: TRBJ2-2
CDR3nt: TGTGCCAGTCTCGGGACAGCGAACACCGGGGAGCTGTTTTTT
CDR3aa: CASLGTANTGELFF

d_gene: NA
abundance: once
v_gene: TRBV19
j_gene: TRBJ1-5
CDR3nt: TGTGCCAGTAGAGGACAGCTTTATAGCAATCAGCCCCAGCATTTT
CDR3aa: CASRGQLYSNQPQHF

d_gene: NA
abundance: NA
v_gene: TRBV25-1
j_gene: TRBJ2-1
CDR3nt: TGTGCCAGCAGTAGATCCAGGGGAGGGTCCTACAATGAGCAGTTCTTC
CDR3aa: CASSRSRGGSYNEQFF

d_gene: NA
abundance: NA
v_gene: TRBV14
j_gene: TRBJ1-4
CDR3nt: TGTGCCAGCAGCCAAGTTGGCGTAGGAGAAAAACTGTTTTTT
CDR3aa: CASSQVGVGEKLFF

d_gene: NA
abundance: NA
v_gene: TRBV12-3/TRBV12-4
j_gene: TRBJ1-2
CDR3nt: TGTGCCAGCAGTTTCGGGGGGTCTGCCTTC
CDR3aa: CASSFGGSAF